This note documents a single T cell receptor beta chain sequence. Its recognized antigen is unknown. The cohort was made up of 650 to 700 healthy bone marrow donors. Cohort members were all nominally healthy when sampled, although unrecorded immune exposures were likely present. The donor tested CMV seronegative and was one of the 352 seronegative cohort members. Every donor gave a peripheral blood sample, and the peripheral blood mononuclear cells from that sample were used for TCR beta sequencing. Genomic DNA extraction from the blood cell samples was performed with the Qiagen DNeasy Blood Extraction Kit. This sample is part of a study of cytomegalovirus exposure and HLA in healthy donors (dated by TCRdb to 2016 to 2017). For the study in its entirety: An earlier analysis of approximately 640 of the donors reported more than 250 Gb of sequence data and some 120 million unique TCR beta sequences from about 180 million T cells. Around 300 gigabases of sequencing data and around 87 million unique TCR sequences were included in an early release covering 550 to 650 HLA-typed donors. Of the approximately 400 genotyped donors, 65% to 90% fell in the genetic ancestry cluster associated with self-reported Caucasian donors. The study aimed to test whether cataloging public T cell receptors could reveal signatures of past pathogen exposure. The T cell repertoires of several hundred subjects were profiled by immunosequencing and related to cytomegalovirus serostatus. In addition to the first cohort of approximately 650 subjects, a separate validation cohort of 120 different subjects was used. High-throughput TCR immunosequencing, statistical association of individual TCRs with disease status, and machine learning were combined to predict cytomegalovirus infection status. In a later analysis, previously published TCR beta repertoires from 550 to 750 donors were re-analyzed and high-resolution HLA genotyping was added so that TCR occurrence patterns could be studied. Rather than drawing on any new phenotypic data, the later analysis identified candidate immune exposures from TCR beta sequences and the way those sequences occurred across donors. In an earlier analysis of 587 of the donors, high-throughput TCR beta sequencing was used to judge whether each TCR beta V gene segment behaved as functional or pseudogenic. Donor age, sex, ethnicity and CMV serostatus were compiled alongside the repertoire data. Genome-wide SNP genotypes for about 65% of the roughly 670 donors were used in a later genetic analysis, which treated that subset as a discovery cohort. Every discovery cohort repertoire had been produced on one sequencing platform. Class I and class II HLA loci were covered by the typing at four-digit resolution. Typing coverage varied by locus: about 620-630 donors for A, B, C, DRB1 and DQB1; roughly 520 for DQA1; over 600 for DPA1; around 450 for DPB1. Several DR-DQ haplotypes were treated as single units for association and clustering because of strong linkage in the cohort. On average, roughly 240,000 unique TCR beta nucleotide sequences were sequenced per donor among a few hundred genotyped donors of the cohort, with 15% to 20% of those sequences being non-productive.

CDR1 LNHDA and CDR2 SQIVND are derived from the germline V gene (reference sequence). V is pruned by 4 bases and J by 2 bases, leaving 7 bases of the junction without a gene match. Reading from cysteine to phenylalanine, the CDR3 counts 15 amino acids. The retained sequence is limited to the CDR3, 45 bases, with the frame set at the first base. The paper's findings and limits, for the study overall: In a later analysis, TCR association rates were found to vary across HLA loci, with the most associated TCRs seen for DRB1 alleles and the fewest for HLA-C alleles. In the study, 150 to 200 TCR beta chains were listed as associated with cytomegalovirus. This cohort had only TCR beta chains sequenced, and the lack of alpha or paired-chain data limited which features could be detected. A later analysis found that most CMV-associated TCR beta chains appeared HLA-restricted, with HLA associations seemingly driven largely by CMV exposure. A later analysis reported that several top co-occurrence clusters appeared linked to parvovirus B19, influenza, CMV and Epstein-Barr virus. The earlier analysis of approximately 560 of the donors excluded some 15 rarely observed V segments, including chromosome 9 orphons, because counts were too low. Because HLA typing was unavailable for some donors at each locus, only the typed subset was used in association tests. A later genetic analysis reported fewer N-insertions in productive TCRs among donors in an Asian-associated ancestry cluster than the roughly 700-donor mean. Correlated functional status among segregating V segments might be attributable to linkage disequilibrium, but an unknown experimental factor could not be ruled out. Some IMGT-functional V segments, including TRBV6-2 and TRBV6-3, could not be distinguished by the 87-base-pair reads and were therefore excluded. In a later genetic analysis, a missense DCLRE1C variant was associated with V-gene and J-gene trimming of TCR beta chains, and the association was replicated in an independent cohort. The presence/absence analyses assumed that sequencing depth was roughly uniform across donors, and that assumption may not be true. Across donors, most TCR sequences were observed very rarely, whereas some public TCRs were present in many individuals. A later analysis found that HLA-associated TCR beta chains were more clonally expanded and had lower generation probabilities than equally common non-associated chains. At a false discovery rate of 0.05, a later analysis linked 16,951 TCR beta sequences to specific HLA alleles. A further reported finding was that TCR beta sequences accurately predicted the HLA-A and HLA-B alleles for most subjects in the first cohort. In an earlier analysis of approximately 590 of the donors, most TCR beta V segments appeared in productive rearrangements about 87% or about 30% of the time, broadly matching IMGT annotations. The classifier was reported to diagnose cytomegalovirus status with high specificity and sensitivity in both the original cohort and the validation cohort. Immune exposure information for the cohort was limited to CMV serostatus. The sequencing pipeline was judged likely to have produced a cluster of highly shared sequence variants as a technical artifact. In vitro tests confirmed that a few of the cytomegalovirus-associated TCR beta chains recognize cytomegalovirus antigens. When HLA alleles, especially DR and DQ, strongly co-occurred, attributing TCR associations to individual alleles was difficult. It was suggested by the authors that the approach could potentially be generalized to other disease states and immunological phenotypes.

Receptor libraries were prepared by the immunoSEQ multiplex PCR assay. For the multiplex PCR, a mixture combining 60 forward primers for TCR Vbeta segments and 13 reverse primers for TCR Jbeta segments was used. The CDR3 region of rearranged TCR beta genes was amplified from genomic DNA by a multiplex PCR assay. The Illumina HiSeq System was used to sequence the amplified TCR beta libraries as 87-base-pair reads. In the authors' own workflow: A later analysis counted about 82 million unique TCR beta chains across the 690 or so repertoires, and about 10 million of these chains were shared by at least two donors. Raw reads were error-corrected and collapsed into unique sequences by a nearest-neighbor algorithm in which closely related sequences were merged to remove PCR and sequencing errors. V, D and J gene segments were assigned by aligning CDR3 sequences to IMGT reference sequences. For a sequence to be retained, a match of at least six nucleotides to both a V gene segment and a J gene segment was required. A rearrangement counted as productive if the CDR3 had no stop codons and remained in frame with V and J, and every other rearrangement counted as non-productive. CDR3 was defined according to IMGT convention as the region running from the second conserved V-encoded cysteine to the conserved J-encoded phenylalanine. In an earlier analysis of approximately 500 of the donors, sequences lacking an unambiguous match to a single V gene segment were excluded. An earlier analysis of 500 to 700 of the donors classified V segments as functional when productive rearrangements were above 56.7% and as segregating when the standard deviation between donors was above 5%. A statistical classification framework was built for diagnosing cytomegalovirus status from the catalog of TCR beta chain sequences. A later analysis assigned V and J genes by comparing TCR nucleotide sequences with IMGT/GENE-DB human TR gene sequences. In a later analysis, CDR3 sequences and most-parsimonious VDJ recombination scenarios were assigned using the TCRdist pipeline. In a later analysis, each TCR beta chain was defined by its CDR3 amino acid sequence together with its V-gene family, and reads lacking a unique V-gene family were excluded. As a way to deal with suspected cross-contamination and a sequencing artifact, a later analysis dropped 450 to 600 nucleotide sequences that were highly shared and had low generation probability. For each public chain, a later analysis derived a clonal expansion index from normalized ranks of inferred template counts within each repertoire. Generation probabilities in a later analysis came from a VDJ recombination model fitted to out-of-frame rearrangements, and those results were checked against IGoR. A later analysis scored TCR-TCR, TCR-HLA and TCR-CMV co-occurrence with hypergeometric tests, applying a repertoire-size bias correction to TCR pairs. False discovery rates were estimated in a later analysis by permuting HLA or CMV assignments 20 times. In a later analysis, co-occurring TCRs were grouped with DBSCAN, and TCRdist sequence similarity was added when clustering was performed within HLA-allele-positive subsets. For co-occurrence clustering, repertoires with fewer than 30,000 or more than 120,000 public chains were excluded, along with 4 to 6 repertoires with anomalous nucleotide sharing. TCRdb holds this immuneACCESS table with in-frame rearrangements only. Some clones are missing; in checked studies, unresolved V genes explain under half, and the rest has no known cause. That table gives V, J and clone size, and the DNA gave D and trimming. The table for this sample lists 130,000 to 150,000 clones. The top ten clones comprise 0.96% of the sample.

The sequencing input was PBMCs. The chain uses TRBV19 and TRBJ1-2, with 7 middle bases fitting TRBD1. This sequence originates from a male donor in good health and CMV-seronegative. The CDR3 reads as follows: CASSSLVQGNYGYTF. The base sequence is TGTGCCAGTAGTAGTCTAGTACAGGGGAACTATGGCTACACCTTC. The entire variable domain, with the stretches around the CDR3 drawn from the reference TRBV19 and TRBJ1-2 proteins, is DGGITQSPKYLFRKEGQNVTLSCEQNLNHDAMYWYRQDPGQGLRLIYYSQIVNDFQKGDIAEGYSVSREKKESFPLTVTSAQKNPTAFYLCASSSLVQGNYGYTFGSGTRLTVV.